This TCR beta chain came from a study of blood T cell repertoires in COVID-19. Study information: COVID-19 samples collected from the United States, Italy and Spain covered acute and convalescent phases.

The ends were cut back, 10 bases at V and 0 bases at J, with 14 bases in the middle. CDR3 length equals 14 residues. Germline values: CDR1 MNHEY, CDR2 SVGAGI. The assay was immunoSEQ multiplex PCR, and TCRdb's table has in-frame clones only and misses some. Altogether 320,000 or so clones are present, around 86% being singletons, with the ten largest covering roughly 5.3%. The study drew participants aged about 18 to 89 years from some 25 US areas. Donors in Cohort 3 counted as recovered after two negative PCRs, clearance, or symptom resolution. This TCR was sampled from a man aged 60 to 69 who had recovered from COVID-19. The chain has TRBV6-5 and TRBJ2-3; D is ambiguous. The source material was PBMCs or T cells enriched from blood (not recorded which). CDR3 in DNA: TGTGCCACCCTCGTCGACTTCAGCACAGATACGCAGTATTTT. This sequence encodes CATLVDFSTDTQYF.